This is a list of T cell receptor beta chains from one sample in a study of T cells in Graves' hyperthyroidism and ophthalmopathy. MiXCR, applied by TCRdb to the multiplex PCR reads, yields one record per CDR3 protein. The sample holds a few hundred thousand distinct CDR3 sequences, less than 25% seen once. Source material: blood. These receptors were taken from a young man with Graves' hyperthyroidism. Each CDR3 is given with its conserved first and last residue. D genes are given only for firm matches. The size field is filled for only some rows; it gives once, few, many or a size class.

v_call	j_call	d_call	clone_size	cdr3_nt	cdr3_aa
TRBV19	TRBJ2-5	TRBD1	many	TGTGCCAGTAGTACCTCCTTCGGGACAGGGAAAGAGACCCAGTACTTC	CASSTSFGTGKETQYF
TRBV12-3/TRBV12-4	TRBJ1-1	-	many	TGTGCCAGCGGCCCCTCTATGAACACTGAAGCTTTCTTT	CASGPSMNTEAFF
TRBV29-1	TRBJ1-2	-	many	TGCAGCTTGTGGGCGGACTATGGCTACACCTTC	CSLWADYGYTF
TRBV6-1	TRBJ1-2	-	many	TGTGCCAGCAGTGTACGGGACAAGAATAACTATGGCTACACCTTC	CASSVRDKNNYGYTF
TRBV29-1	TRBJ1-2	-	few	TGCAGCGTTGTAGGCGCGGACTATGGCTACACCTTC	CSVVGADYGYTF
TRBV5-1	TRBJ1-1	TRBD1	few	TGCGTCAGCAGCTGGACAGGCCCGAGGACTGAAGCTTTCTTT	CVSSWTGPRTEAFF
TRBV7-2	TRBJ1-2	-	-	TGTGCCAGCAGCTTAGCAGAGGAATACTGGACGGGGCCCTATGGCTACACCTTC	CASSLAEEYWTGPYGYTF
TRBV6-1	TRBJ1-1	-	-	TGTGCCAGCAGTGAAAACGGAGAGTTCGCTGAAGCTTTCTTT	CASSENGEFAEAFF
TRBV6-2/TRBV6-3	TRBJ2-5	-	-	TGTGCCACCCTCGGGCCACCGCAGGAGGCCCAGTACTTC	CATLGPPQEAQYF
TRBV4-1	TRBJ1-1	TRBD1	few	TGCGCCAGCAGCCAAGGAGGGGGCGCGGAAGCTTTCTTT	CASSQGGGAEAFF
TRBV5-1	TRBJ2-2	-	-	TGCGCCAGCAGCTTGAAAGGGGGTGACACCGGGGAGCTGTTTTTT	CASSLKGGDTGELFF
TRBV5-5	TRBJ1-2	-	many	TGTGCCAGCAGCTTGGGTCCAGGATTCGATTATGGCTACACCTTC	CASSLGPGFDYGYTF
TRBV27	TRBJ1-5	-	many	TGTGCCAGCAGTTTCATGGGTAGCAATCAGCCCCAGCATTTT	CASSFMGSNQPQHF
TRBV20-1	TRBJ1-2	-	many	TGCAGTTCCCTAGGGGGAGGCTATGGCTACACCTTC	CSSLGGGYGYTF
TRBV7-9	TRBJ2-7	-	many	TGTGCCAGCAGCTTTGGGTCACAGGTACACGAGCAGTACTTC	CASSFGSQVHEQYF
TRBV27	TRBJ1-5	-	many	TGTGCCAGCAGTTTGGGCTTAGAAAGTCAACAGCATTTT	CASSLGLESQQHF
TRBV28	TRBJ2-5	TRBD1	many	TGTGCCAGCAAAGACGCGGACAGGGGGCAAGAGACCCAGTACTTC	CASKDADRGQETQYF
TRBV12-3/TRBV12-4	TRBJ1-5	TRBD1	many	TGTGCCAGCAGCCCGGACAGGGCAAGCAATCAGCCCCAGCATTTT	CASSPDRASNQPQHF
TRBV25-1	TRBJ1-1	-	many	TGTGCCAGCAGTCGCGGAATGGCTGAAGCTTTCTTT	CASSRGMAEAFF
TRBV4-1	TRBJ2-7	-	many	TGCGCCAGCAGCCAAGAGGTATACTACGAGCAGTACTTC	CASSQEVYYEQYF
TRBV3-1	TRBJ2-5	-	-	TGTGCCAGCAGCCAGGCTTCGGGACTTCCGTACCAAGAGACCCAGTACTTC	CASSQASGLPYQETQYF
TRBV5-1	TRBJ1-2	-	many	TGCGCCAGCAGCTTTTTAGGGACCCTCACTGGCGGCTACACCTTC	CASSFLGTLTGGYTF
TRBV20-1	TRBJ2-5	-	-	TGCAGTGCTAGAGAACAGGGGAGGGGGCAAGAGACCCAGTACTTC	CSAREQGRGQETQYF
TRBV15	TRBJ1-1	-	many	TGTGCCACCAGCAGGGGATTGAACACTGAAGCTTTCTTT	CATSRGLNTEAFF
TRBV30	TRBJ2-2	-	-	TGTGCCTGGAGTGTAGGGCATAAGAACACCGGGGAGCTGTTTTTT	CAWSVGHKNTGELFF
TRBV19	TRBJ1-1	-	-	TGTGCCGCCCACCCGGGGGGTGACACTGAAGCTTGCTTT	CAAHPGGDTEACF
TRBV2	TRBJ2-7	-	-	TGTGCCAGCAGGAAAGGCTTGGGGGGTCTCTCCTACGAGCAGTACTTC	CASRKGLGGLSYEQYF
TRBV30	TRBJ1-2	TRBD1	few	TGTGCCTGGACCCCGGGGCAGGGGGGATATGGCTACACCTTC	CAWTPGQGGYGYTF
TRBV28	TRBJ2-7	TRBD1	-	TGTGCCAGCAGTCTGGACAGGAGATTCTACGAGCAGTACTTC	CASSLDRRFYEQYF
TRBV12-3/TRBV12-4	TRBJ1-2	-	many	TGTGCCAGCAGACACAGGCACTATGGCTACACCTTC	CASRHRHYGYTF
TRBV6-1	TRBJ1-2	-	many	TGTGCCAGCAGAGTTATGGCGGGGATTAACTATGGCTACACCTTC	CASRVMAGINYGYTF
TRBV6-1	TRBJ1-4	-	-	TGTGCCAGCAGCCCCTCAATACCCCCGGCTAATGAAAAACTGTTTTTT	CASSPSIPPANEKLFF
TRBV6-1	TRBJ1-1	TRBD1	many	TGTGCCAGCAGTGGTCGGACAGGGGCGGCCACTGAAGCTTTCTTT	CASSGRTGAATEAFF
TRBV12-3/TRBV12-4	TRBJ1-5	TRBD1	many	TGTGCCAGCAGTTTGGGGACAGGGGTTGGTCAGCCCCAGCATTTT	CASSLGTGVGQPQHF
TRBV11-1	TRBJ2-3	-	-	TGTGCCAGCAGTTCTATCCCCGGACCGACTCGTACAGATACGCAGTATTTT	CASSSIPGPTRTDTQYF
TRBV9	TRBJ1-1	-	many	TGTGCCAGCAGCGGAGATAGGGACACTGAAGCTTTCTTT	CASSGDRDTEAFF
TRBV4-1	TRBJ2-7	-	many	TGCGCCAGCAGCCAAGACCGGTGGAACGAGCAGTACTTC	CASSQDRWNEQYF
TRBV6-2/TRBV6-3	TRBJ2-7	TRBD1	many	TGTGCCAGCAGCTATACACAGACAGGGAACGAGCAGTACTTC	CASSYTQTGNEQYF
TRBV12-3/TRBV12-4	TRBJ2-7	TRBD1	many	TGTGCCAGCAGGACGACAGGGGTTTACGAGCAGTACTTC	CASRTTGVYEQYF
TRBV28	TRBJ2-2	TRBD1	once	TGTGCCAGCAGTTTATTCGGGACAGGGTTGATCACCGGGGAGCTGTTTTTT	CASSLFGTGLITGELFF
TRBV6-2/TRBV6-3	TRBJ2-7	-	few	TGTGCCAGCAGTTACCGCTCGGCCCGGGACGGATTTTACGAGCAGTACTTC	CASSYRSARDGFYEQYF
TRBV6-5	TRBJ2-7	TRBD1	many	TGTGCCAGCAGCTACCTGACAGGGACCTACGAGCAGTACTTC	CASSYLTGTYEQYF
TRBV28	TRBJ2-7	-	-	TGTGCCAGCAGTGCCCAGCCGTCCGAGCAGTACTTC	CASSAQPSEQYF
TRBV30	TRBJ2-7	-	many	TGTGCCTGGAGTCCGAACTACCAGCAGTACTTC	CAWSPNYQQYF
TRBV5-1	TRBJ2-4	-	-	TGCGCCAGCAGCTTGGAGAGACCCAAAAACATTCAGTACTTC	CASSLERPKNIQYF
TRBV27	TRBJ1-2	TRBD1	many	TGTGCCAGCAGTTTATCTTGGACAGGGCTTTATGGCTACACCTTC	CASSLSWTGLYGYTF
TRBV7-8	TRBJ2-5	-	-	TGTGCCAGCAGTTCTCTAGACCAAGAGACCCAGTACTTC	CASSSLDQETQYF
TRBV11-2	TRBJ2-7	TRBD1	few	TGTGCCAGCAGCTTAGATTGGGGGACAGGGCCGGGCGAGCAGTACTTC	CASSLDWGTGPGEQYF
TRBV30	TRBJ1-2	-	many	TGTGCCTGGAGTGTATTTAGTGGGCAGCCCCATGGCTACACCTTC	CAWSVFSGQPHGYTF
TRBV19	TRBJ2-4	-	few	TGTGCCAGTAGTATTGGTTGGTCGCGTAGTAAGGCCAAAAACATTCAGTACTTC	CASSIGWSRSKAKNIQYF
TRBV12-3/TRBV12-4	TRBJ1-1	-	few	TGTGCCAGCACCCGGGACTCCAACACTGAAGCTTTCTTT	CASTRDSNTEAFF
TRBV7-2	TRBJ2-7	-	-	TGTGCCAACAGCTTAGGGCCTCGCGAGCAGTACTTC	CANSLGPREQYF
TRBV7-9	TRBJ2-5	-	few	TGTGCCAGCAGCTCTACACCTCAAGAGACCCAGTACTTC	CASSSTPQETQYF
TRBV27	TRBJ1-2	-	-	TGTGCCAGCAGATCAATGACAGGCTATGGCTACACCTTC	CASRSMTGYGYTF
TRBV11-2	TRBJ2-7	-	many	TGTGCCAGCAGCTTATTAGGGTTTAACGAGCAGTACTTC	CASSLLGFNEQYF